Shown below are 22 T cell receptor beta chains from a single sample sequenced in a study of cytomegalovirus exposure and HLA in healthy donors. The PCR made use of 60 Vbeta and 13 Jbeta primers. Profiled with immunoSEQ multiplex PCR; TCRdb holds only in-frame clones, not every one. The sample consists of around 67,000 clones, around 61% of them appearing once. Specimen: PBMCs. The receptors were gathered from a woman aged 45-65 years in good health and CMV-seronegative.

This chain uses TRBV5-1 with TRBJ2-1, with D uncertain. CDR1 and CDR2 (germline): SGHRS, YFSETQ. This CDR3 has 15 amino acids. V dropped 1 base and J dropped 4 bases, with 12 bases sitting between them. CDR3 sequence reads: CASSLRSRPYNEQFF. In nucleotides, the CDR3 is TGCGCCAGCAGCTTGAGGTCTAGACCTTACAATGAGCAGTTCTTC.

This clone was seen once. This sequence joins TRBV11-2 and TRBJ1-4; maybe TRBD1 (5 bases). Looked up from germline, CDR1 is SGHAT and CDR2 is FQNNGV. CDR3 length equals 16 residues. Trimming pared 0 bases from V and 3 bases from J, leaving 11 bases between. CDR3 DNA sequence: TGTGCCAGCAGCTTAGATCGGGGGGTGCCTAATGAAAAACTGTTTTTT. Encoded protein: CASSLDRGVPNEKLFF.

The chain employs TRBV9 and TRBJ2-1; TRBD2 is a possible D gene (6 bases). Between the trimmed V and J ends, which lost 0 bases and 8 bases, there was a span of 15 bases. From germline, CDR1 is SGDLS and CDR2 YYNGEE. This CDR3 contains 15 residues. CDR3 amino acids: CASSVGGRASDEQFF. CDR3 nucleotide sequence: TGTGCCAGCAGCGTAGGTGGTAGGGCTAGCGATGAGCAGTTCTTC.

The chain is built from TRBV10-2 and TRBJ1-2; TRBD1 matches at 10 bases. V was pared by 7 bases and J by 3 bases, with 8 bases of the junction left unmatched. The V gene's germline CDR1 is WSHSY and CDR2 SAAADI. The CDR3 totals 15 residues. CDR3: CASNGPGQGYYGYTF. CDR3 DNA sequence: TGCGCCAGCAACGGTCCGGGACAGGGGTACTATGGCTACACCTTC.

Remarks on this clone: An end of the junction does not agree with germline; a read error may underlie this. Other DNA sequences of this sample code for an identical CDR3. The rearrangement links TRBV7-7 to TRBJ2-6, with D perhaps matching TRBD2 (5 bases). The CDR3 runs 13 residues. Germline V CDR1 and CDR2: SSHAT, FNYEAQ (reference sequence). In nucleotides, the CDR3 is TGTGCTAGCAGCGGCCCTGGGGCCAACGTCCTGACTTTC. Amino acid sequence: CASSGPGANVLTF.

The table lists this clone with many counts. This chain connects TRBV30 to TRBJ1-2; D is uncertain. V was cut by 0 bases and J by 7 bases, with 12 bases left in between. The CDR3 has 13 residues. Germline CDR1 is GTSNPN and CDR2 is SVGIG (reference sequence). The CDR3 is CAWSVRGVGGYTF. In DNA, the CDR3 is TGTGCCTGGAGTGTTCGGGGTGTAGGTGGCTACACCTTC.

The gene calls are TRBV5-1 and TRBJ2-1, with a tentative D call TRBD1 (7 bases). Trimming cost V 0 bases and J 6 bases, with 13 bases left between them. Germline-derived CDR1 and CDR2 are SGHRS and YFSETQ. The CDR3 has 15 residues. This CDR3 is CASSLAGRGVNEQFF. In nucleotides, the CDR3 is TGCGCCAGCAGCTTGGCGGGCAGGGGGGTCAATGAGCAGTTCTTC.

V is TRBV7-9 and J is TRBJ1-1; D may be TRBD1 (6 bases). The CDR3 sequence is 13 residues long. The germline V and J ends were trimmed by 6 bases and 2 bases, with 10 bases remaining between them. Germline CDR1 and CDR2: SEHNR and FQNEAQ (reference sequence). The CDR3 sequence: CASRPDSNTEAFF. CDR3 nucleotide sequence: TGTGCCAGCAGACCGGACAGTAACACTGAAGCTTTCTTT.

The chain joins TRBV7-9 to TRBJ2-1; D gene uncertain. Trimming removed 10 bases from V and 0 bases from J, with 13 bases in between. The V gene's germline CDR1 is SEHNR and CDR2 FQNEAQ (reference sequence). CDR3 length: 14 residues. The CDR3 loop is CAIPARSSYNEQFF. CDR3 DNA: TGTGCCATCCCGGCGAGGAGCTCCTACAATGAGCAGTTCTTC.

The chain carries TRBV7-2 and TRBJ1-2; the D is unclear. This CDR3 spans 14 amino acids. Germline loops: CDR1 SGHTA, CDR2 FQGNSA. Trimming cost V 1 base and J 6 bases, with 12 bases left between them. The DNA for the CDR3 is TGTGCCAGCAGCTTAGACCCGTCAGGCAATGGCTACACCTTC. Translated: CASSLDPSGNGYTF.

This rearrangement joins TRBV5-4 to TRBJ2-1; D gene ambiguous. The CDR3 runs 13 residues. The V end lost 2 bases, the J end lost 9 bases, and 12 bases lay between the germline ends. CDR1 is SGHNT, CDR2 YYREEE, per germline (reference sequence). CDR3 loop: CASSFERISEQFF. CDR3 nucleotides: TGTGCCAGCAGCTTCGAGCGCATAAGTGAGCAGTTCTTC.

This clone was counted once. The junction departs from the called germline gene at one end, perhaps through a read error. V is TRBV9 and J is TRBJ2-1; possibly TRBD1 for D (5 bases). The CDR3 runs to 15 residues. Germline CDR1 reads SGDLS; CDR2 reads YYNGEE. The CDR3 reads CASSVSAGLYNELFF. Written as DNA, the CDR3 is TGTGCCAGCAGCGTATCGGCAGGGCTTTACAATGAGCTGTTCTTC.

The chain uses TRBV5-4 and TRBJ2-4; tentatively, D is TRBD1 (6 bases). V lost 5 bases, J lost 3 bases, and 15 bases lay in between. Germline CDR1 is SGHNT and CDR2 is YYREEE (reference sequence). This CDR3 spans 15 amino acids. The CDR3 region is CASRPQGSVKNIQYF. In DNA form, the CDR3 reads TGTGCCAGCAGGCCACAGGGTTCAGTCAAAAACATTCAGTACTTC. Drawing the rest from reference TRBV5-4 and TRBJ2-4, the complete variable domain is ETGVTQSPTHLIKTRGQQVTLRCSSQSGHNTVSWYQQALGQGPQFIFQYYREEENGRGNFPPRFSGLQFPNYSSELNVNALELDDSALYLCASRPQGSVKNIQYFGAGTRLSVL.

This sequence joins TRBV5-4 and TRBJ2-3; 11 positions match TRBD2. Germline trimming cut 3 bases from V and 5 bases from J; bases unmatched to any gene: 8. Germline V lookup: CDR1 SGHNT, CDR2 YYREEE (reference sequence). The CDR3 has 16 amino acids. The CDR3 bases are TGTGCCAGCAGCTCTCGGACTAGCGGGCATATAGATACGCAGTATTTT. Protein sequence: CASSSRTSGHIDTQYF. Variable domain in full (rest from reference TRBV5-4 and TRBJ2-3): ETGVTQSPTHLIKTRGQQVTLRCSSQSGHNTVSWYQQALGQGPQFIFQYYREEENGRGNFPPRFSGLQFPNYSSELNVNALELDDSALYLCASSSRTSGHIDTQYFGPGTRLTVL.

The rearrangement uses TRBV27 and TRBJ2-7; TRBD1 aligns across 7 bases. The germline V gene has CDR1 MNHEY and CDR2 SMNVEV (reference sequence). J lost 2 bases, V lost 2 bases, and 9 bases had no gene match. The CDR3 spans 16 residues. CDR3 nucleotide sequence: TGTGCCAGCAGTTTACCACAGGGGCCCCCCCCCTACGAGCAGTACTTC. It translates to CASSLPQGPPPYEQYF.

The CDR3 protein is CASSLYRQGPPEAFF. In nucleotides, the CDR3 is TGTGCCAGCAGTCTGTACAGACAGGGCCCCCCTGAAGCTTTCTTT. V and J are TRBV27 and TRBJ1-1, with 7 bases that match TRBD1. The CDR3 runs 15 residues. V was clipped by 5 bases and J by 6 bases; unmatched bases: 12. CDR1 is MNHEY and CDR2 is SMNVEV in the germline V gene (reference sequence).

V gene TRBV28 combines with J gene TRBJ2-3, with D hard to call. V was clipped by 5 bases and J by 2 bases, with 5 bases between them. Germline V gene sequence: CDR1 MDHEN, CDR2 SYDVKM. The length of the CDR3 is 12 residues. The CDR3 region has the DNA TGTGCCAGCAGTCAGTACACAGATACGCAGTATTTT. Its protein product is CASSQYTDTQYF.

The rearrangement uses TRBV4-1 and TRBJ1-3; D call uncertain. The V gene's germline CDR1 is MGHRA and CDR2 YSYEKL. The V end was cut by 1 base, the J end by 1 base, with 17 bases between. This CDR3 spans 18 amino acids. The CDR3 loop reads CASSQVARRGVSGNTIYF. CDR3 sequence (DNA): TGCGCCAGCAGCCAAGTGGCCAGACGGGGAGTGTCTGGAAACACCATATATTTT.

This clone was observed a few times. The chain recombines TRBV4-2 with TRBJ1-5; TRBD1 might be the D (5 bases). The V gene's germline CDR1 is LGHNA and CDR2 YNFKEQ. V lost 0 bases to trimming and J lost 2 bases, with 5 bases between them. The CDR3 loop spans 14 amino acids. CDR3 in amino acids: CASSQDRGNQPQHF. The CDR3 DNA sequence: TGTGCCAGCAGCCAAGACAGGGGCAATCAGCCCCAGCATTTT.

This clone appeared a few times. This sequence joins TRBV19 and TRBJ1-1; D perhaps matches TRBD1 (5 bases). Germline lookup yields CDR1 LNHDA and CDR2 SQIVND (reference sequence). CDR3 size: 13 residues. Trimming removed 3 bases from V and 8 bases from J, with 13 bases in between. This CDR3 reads CASSILHGGEAFF. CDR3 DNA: TGTGCCAGTAGTATCCTGCACGGGGGAGAAGCTTTCTTT.

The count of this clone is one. CDR3: CASSPGEDQPQHF. The CDR3 nucleotides read TGCGCCAGCAGCCCGGGTGAGGATCAGCCCCAGCATTTT. V and J are TRBV5-1 and TRBJ1-5; D is unresolved. V was shortened by 4 bases and J by 5 bases, with 10 bases between the two germline ends. CDR3 length: 13 amino acids. Germline V gives CDR1 SGHRS, CDR2 YFSETQ.

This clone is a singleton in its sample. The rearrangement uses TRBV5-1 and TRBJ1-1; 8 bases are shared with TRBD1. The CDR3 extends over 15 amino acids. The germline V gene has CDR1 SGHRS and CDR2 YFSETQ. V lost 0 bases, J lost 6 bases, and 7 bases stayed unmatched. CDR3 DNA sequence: TGCGCCAGCAGCTTGGGGGGCTCGACAGGGGCTGAAGCTTTCTTT. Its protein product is CASSLGGSTGAEAFF.